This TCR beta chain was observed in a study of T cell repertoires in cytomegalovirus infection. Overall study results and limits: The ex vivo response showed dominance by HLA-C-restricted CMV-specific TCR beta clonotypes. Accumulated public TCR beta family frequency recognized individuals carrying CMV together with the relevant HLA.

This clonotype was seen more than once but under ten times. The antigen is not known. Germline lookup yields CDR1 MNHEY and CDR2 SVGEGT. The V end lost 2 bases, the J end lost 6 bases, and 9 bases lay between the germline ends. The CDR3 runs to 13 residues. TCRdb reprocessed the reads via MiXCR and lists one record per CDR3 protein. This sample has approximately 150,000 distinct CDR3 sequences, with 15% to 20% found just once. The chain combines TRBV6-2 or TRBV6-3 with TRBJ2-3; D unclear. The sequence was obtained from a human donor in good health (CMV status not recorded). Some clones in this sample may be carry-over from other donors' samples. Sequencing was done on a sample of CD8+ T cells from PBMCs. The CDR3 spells CASSYSFKDTQYF. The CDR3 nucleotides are TGTGCCAGCAGTTACAGCTTCAAGGATACGCAGTATTTT.